These T cell receptor beta chains were read from a single sample in a study of cytomegalovirus exposure and HLA in healthy donors. Libraries were prepared by immunoSEQ multiplex PCR; TCRdb keeps only in-frame clonotypes and omits some of them. The sample lists about 120,000 clones; 81% were seen once. Input material: PBMCs. These receptors came from a woman aged 30 to 39 in good health and CMV-seronegative. The CDR3 runs from the conserved cysteine through the conserved F or W. Fields, in order: clone size, J gene, D gene, V gene, CDR3 protein, CDR3 DNA. The D gene is left open where the match is weak. The size of a clone is reported for some rows only, either as once, few or many, or as a class for expanded clones.

. | TRBJ2-7 | . | TRBV11-2 | CASSLAPRVRDEQYF | TGTGCCAGCAGCTTAGCCCCCAGGGTCCGGGACGAGCAGTACTTC
. | TRBJ2-2 | . | TRBV6-6 | CASSYIRGTGELFF | TGTGCCAGCAGTTACATCAGGGGTACCGGGGAGCTGTTTTTT
. | TRBJ1-2 | . | TRBV19 | CASSIFGGYTF | TGTGCCAGTAGTATCTTCGGTGGCTACACCTTC
. | TRBJ1-5 | . | TRBV6-5 | CASSGEGEPQHF | TGTGCCAGCAGTGGAGAAGGCGAGCCCCAGCATTTT
. | TRBJ2-7 | TRBD2 | TRBV2 | CASSSGTSGRARYF | TGTGCCAGCAGTTCCGGGACTAGCGGGAGGGCCAGGTACTTC
. | TRBJ2-7 | . | TRBV6-1 | CASSELGLNSYEQYF | TGTGCCAGCAGTGAACTTGGACTCAACTCCTACGAGCAGTACTTC
once | TRBJ2-1 | TRBD2 | TRBV18 | CASSLAGDSGFYNEQFF | TGTGCCAGCTCACTTGCGGGGGATTCTGGTTTCTACAATGAGCAGTTCTTC
. | TRBJ1-5 | . | TRBV27 | CASKSFPGNQPQHF | TGTGCCAGCAAAAGTTTTCCAGGGAATCAGCCCCAGCATTTT
. | TRBJ2-3 | TRBD2 | TRBV27 | CASSLSTGASGGTDTQYF | TGTGCCAGCAGTTTATCTACGGGAGCTTCGGGGGGGACAGATACGCAGTATTTT
. | TRBJ2-6 | . | TRBV7-2 | CASSFGGANVLTF | TGTGCCAGCAGCTTCGGTGGGGCCAACGTCCTGACTTTC
once | TRBJ1-5 | . | TRBV19 | CASSIIGGQPQHF | TGTGCCAGTAGTATTATAGGGGGACAGCCCCAGCATTTT
once | TRBJ1-4 | . | TRBV30 | CAWSFTGIAVKLFF | TGTGCCTGGAGTTTTACAGGGATCGCAGTGAAACTGTTTTTT
few | TRBJ1-1 | . | TRBV11-2 | CASSLRGTLTEAFF | TGTGCCAGCAGCCTTCGGGGAACCCTCACTGAAGCTTTCTTT
. | TRBJ2-7 | TRBD1 | TRBV5-1 | CASSFGTGDEQYF | TGCGCCAGCAGCTTTGGGACAGGCGACGAGCAGTACTTC
few | TRBJ2-5 | TRBD2 | TRBV7-8 | CASSPRTSGTQETQYF | TGTGCCAGCAGCCCGAGGACTAGCGGAACCCAAGAGACCCAGTACTTC
. | TRBJ2-5 | TRBD2 | TRBV7-9 | CSSSSGLAGVRRETQYF | TGTTCCAGCAGCTCCGGACTAGCGGGAGTTCGTCGAGAGACCCAGTACTTC
. | TRBJ2-1 | TRBD2 | TRBV4-3 | CASSQDLTSGSPGYNEQFF | TGCGCCAGCAGCCAAGATCTTACTAGCGGGAGCCCGGGCTACAATGAGCAGTTCTTC
once | TRBJ1-5 | TRBD1 | TRBV7-9 | CASSATGWPQHF | TGTGCCAGCAGCGCGACAGGGTGGCCCCAGCATTTT
. | TRBJ1-3 | . | TRBV30 | CAWSVAGFSGNTIYF | TGTGCCTGGAGTGTTGCGGGTTTCTCTGGAAACACCATATATTTT
few | TRBJ2-7 | . | TRBV28 | CASSLRGYEQYF | TGTGCCAGCAGTTTACGGGGCTACGAGCAGTACTTC